Presented here are 15 T cell receptor beta chains from one specimen sequenced in a study of T cells in localized non-small cell lung cancer (dated by TCRdb to about 2020). The library was produced with the immunoSEQ multiplex PCR assay. In TCRdb, the immuneACCESS table is reduced to in-frame sequences with V and J assigned. These tables do not hold every clone; where another copy was compared, an unresolved V gene accounts for under half, and the others remain unexplained. The sample table records tens of thousands of clones; 88% of these occur just once. Of the sample, 20% to 25% is held by the ten largest clones. Sequencing used peripheral blood, obtained before any cancer treatment. These TCRs come from a woman aged 40-69 years with stage I squamous cell lung carcinoma.

The chain carries TRBV21-1 and TRBJ1-1. TRBV21-1 is classified as a pseudogene. CDR3 size: 13 residues. This CDR3 reads CASSTHGLTEAFF. Written as DNA, the CDR3 is TGTGCCAGCAGCACCCATGGACTGACTGAAGCTTTCTTT.

This chain joins TRBV25-1 and TRBJ1-1, with a tentative D call TRBD1 (5 bases). The CDR3 has 15 residues. Germline V CDR1 and CDR2: MGHDK, SYGVNS. V lost 1 base, J lost 6 bases, and 15 bases lay in between. The CDR3 DNA reads as TGTGCCAGCAGTGAATGGGGCCCCCCGGTTGCTGAAGCTTTCTTT. It specifies CASSEWGPPVAEAFF.

The rearrangement links TRBV30 to TRBJ2-7; tentatively, D is TRBD2 (6 bases). Trimming removed 0 bases from V and 2 bases from J, with 8 bases in between. The germline V gene encodes CDR1 GTSNPN and CDR2 SVGIG (reference sequence). The CDR3 is 13 amino acids. The CDR3 loop reads CAWSVLATYEQYF. The CDR3 DNA sequence: TGTGCCTGGAGTGTACTAGCCACCTACGAGCAGTACTTC.

The chain links TRBV6-5 to TRBJ1-3, with a possible D match to TRBD1 (6 bases). The germline CDR1 and CDR2 sequences are MNHEY and SVGAGI. Between the trimmed V and J ends, which lost 8 bases and 0 bases, there was a span of 14 bases. This CDR3 contains 15 residues. CDR3 residues: CASARGIYSGNTIYF. The CDR3 nucleotides read TGTGCCAGCGCAAGGGGGATCTACTCTGGAAACACCATATATTTT.

This sequence joins TRBV7-2 and TRBJ2-3; 8 nucleotides agree with TRBD2. Losses at the gene ends were 4 bases for V and 3 bases for J; bases not matched to a gene: 3. The length of the CDR3 is 14 residues. Germline-derived CDR1 and CDR2 are SGHTA and FQGNSA. CDR3 loop: CASSSAGVTDTQYF. The CDR3 DNA reads TGTGCCAGCAGCTCAGCGGGGGTAACAGATACGCAGTATTTT.

The V and J genes are TRBV7-2 and TRBJ2-1; possibly TRBD1 for D (5 bases). V lost 3 bases and J 2 bases, leaving 11 bases between the germline ends. The CDR3 has 15 residues. Germline V gene sequence: CDR1 SGHTA, CDR2 FQGNSA. This CDR3 is CASSFEVGPYNEQFF. CDR3 sequence (DNA): TGTGCCAGCAGCTTTGAGGTGGGGCCCTACAATGAGCAGTTCTTC.

The gene calls are TRBV4-1 and TRBJ2-5, with 9 bases that match TRBD2. V lost 0 bases to trimming and J lost 5 bases; unmatched junction nucleotides: 10. The germline V gene encodes CDR1 MGHRA and CDR2 YSYEKL. The CDR3 has 17 amino acids. The CDR3 DNA is TGCGCCAGCAGCCAAGAAGGTGGCAGCGGGGGGCGGGAGACCCAGTACTTC. Residues: CASSQEGGSGGRETQYF.

The V gene is TRBV6-1, the J gene TRBJ2-3; D may be TRBD2 (5 bases). V lost 2 bases and J 3 bases, leaving 12 bases between the germline ends. The CDR3 contains 15 residues. Looked up from germline, CDR1 is MNHNS and CDR2 is SASEGT. CDR3 loop: CASSERARVTDTQYF. Here the CDR3 DNA reads TGTGCCAGCAGTGAAAGGGCGCGGGTTACAGATACGCAGTATTTT.

The chain employs TRBV15 and TRBJ2-5; tentative D call: TRBD2 (7 bases). Germline CDR1 is LNHNV and CDR2 is YYDKDF (reference sequence). The V end lost 3 bases, the J end lost 5 bases, and 13 bases lay between the germline ends. This CDR3 has 14 residues. CDR3 amino acids: CATSSGGGRETQYF. DNA for the CDR3: TGTGCCACCAGCAGCGGCGGGGGCCGGGAGACCCAGTACTTC.

This chain connects TRBV18 to TRBJ1-1; the D gene is possibly TRBD1 (6 bases). V shed 0 bases and J shed 6 bases, with 11 bases lying between them. There are 14 residues in the CDR3. Looked up from germline, CDR1 is KGHSH and CDR2 is LQKENI. The DNA for the CDR3 is TGTGCCAGCTCACCACCGGACAGCCCAGCTGAAGCTTTCTTT. Amino acids: CASSPPDSPAEAFF.

This chain joins TRBV27 and TRBJ1-1; 7 nucleotides agree with TRBD1. The CDR3 spans 11 residues. The V gene's germline CDR1 is MNHEY and CDR2 SMNVEV (reference sequence). V gave up 6 bases and J gave up 7 bases; unmatched junction bases: 2. CDR3 nucleotides: TGTGCCAGCAGGGGGACAGTTGAAGCTTTCTTT. Translating gives CASRGTVEAFF.

The chain combines TRBV10-3 with TRBJ2-1, with TRBD2 matching over 7 bases. CDR3 length: 17 residues. V gave up 0 bases and J gave up 3 bases; unmatched junction bases: 8. Germline V CDR1 and CDR2: ENHRY, SYGVKD. The DNA for the CDR3 is TGTGCCATCAGTGAGTCGGCTGGGGGGACTAACTACAATGAGCAGTTCTTC. Translation gives CAISESAGGTNYNEQFF.

The chain couples TRBV27 to TRBJ1-1; a possible D gene is TRBD1 (6 bases). Trimming cost V 6 bases and J 5 bases, with 16 bases left between them. Germline lookup yields CDR1 MNHEY and CDR2 SMNVEV (reference sequence). The CDR3 covers 14 residues. The CDR3 DNA follows: TGTGCCAGCAGATTGGGGGGGCGGTGGACTGAAGCTTTCTTT. Translation: CASRLGGRWTEAFF.

The chain links TRBV6-1 to TRBJ1-6, with D possibly matching TRBD1 (5 bases). Germline CDR1 and CDR2: MNHNS and SASEGT. The CDR3 covers 14 residues. Trimming took off 2 bases at V and 8 bases at J, with 10 bases between the two ends. The CDR3 bases are TGTGCCAGCAGTGAAACGGGACCCGATTCACCCCTCCACTTT. It codes for CASSETGPDSPLHF.

This chain links TRBV9 with TRBJ2-7; maybe TRBD2 (6 bases). The CDR3 extends over 14 amino acids. V was trimmed by 0 bases and J by 3 bases, leaving 10 bases between them. Germline CDR1 reads SGDLS; CDR2 reads YYNGEE. CDR3 amino acids: CASSVGGVDYEQYF. The CDR3 DNA follows: TGTGCCAGCAGCGTAGGCGGGGTTGACTACGAGCAGTACTTC.